This T cell receptor beta chain is drawn from a study of glioma-infiltrating T cells after dendritic cell vaccination. Study-wide results and limits: Complete blood and tumor specimen sets were limited to few patients.

Germline CDR1 is SGHRS and CDR2 is YFSETQ. The CDR3 has 13 residues. V was trimmed by 0 bases and J by 2 bases, leaving 5 bases between them. Amplification used 60 V beta primers and 13 J beta primers. Libraries were prepared by immunoSEQ multiplex PCR; TCRdb keeps only in-frame clonotypes and omits some of them. The data contain some 87,000 clones, about 85% of them seen just once; the ten biggest clones take up 2.5% to 3%. With respect to this clone: The antigen is not known.

The material was blood, obtained before dendritic cell vaccination. V and J are TRBV5-1 and TRBJ1-2; D unclear. This sequence originates from a human donor with glioblastoma. This CDR3 is CASSLDWNYGYTF. CDR3 in DNA: TGCGCCAGCAGCTTGGACTGGAACTATGGCTACACCTTC.